A selection of T cell receptor beta chains follows, all from one sample in a study of CD8 T cells in Susac syndrome. One entry per CDR3 protein results from TCRdb running MiXCR on the immunoSEQ multiplex PCR reads. The sample records a few hundred thousand distinct CDR3 sequences, approximately 95% being singletons. Sequencing was carried out using CD4+ T cells from PBMCs. Receptors were obtained from a human donor with multiple sclerosis. Each CDR3 is given with its conserved first and last residue. D genes are given only for firm matches. Not every row has a clone size; where given, it reads once, few, many or a size class.

V gene	J gene	D gene	clone size	CDR3 protein	CDR3 DNA
TRBV5-1	TRBJ2-6	NA	NA	CASSLESVSGANVLTF	TGCGCCAGCAGCTTGGAGTCGGTCTCTGGGGCCAACGTCCTGACTTTC
TRBV3-1	TRBJ1-6	NA	NA	CASSQGWNSPLHF	TGTGCCAGCAGCCAGGGGTGGAATTCACCCCTCCACTTT
TRBV12-3/TRBV12-4	TRBJ1-1	NA	NA	CASTHNSGTEAFF	TGTGCCAGCACCCATAACTCGGGCACTGAAGCTTTCTTT
TRBV25-1	TRBJ2-7	TRBD2	NA	CASSGGAGGPTEQYF	TGTGCCAGCAGTGGGGGAGCGGGGGGGCCAACCGAGCAGTACTTC
TRBV7-3	TRBJ2-3	NA	NA	CASSVLPSTDTQYF	TGTGCCAGCAGCGTCCTACCTAGCACAGATACGCAGTATTTT
TRBV5-6	TRBJ1-1	NA	NA	CASSDTMNTEAFF	TGTGCCAGCAGCGATACTATGAACACTGAAGCTTTCTTT
TRBV27	TRBJ2-2	NA	once	CASSFQGVGGELFF	TGTGCCAGCAGTTTCCAGGGAGTTGGCGGGGAGCTGTTTTTT
TRBV29-1	TRBJ2-5	TRBD2	NA	CSVYSGEKTQYF	TGCAGCGTTTATAGCGGGGAAAAGACCCAGTACTTC
TRBV7-9	TRBJ2-5	TRBD1	NA	CASATGGQETQYF	TGTGCCAGCGCGACAGGGGGACAAGAGACCCAGTACTTC
TRBV5-1	TRBJ2-5	TRBD2	NA	CASSLNGGAETQYF	TGCGCCAGCAGCTTGAACGGGGGGGCGGAGACCCAGTACTTC
TRBV7-9	TRBJ1-2	TRBD1	NA	CASSAVQGARHYGYTF	TGTGCCAGCAGCGCAGTACAGGGGGCGCGACACTATGGCTACACCTTC
TRBV29-1	TRBJ2-7	NA	NA	CSVDRLATEGDEQYF	TGCAGCGTTGATCGGCTAGCGACCGAGGGTGACGAGCAGTACTTC
TRBV29-1	TRBJ2-3	TRBD1	NA	CSVTTGGADTQYF	TGCAGCGTCACGACAGGGGGCGCGGATACGCAGTATTTT
TRBV6-2/TRBV6-3	TRBJ2-6	NA	NA	CASSFNHSPNVLTF	TGTGCCAGCAGTTTCAACCATTCCCCCAACGTCCTGACTTTC
TRBV5-1	TRBJ2-1	NA	NA	CASTTNRNDDEQFF	TGCGCCAGCACAACTAACAGAAACGACGATGAGCAGTTCTTC
TRBV3-1	TRBJ1-2	NA	NA	CASSQSGGYTF	TGTGCCAGCAGCCAGTCAGGGGGCTACACCTTC
TRBV4-1	TRBJ2-5	NA	NA	CASSQVSRETQYF	TGCGCCAGCAGCCAAGTCTCGCGGGAGACCCAGTACTTC
TRBV5-6	TRBJ2-5	TRBD2	NA	CASSKGGGHQETQYF	TGTGCCAGCAGCAAGGGCGGGGGACACCAAGAGACCCAGTACTTC
TRBV7-6	TRBJ2-1	TRBD2	NA	CASSLVLAGDSYNEQFF	TGTGCCAGCAGCTTAGTCCTAGCGGGGGATTCCTACAATGAGCAGTTCTTC
TRBV29-1	TRBJ2-1	NA	NA	CSVAVGSSYNEQFF	TGCAGCGTTGCGGTCGGGAGCTCCTACAATGAGCAGTTCTTC
TRBV20-1	TRBJ1-1	NA	NA	CSASSPAWNTEAFF	TGCAGTGCTAGTTCTCCGGCTTGGAACACTGAAGCTTTCTTT
TRBV5-1	TRBJ2-3	NA	NA	CASSLGETDTQYF	TGCGCCAGCAGCTTGGGAGAGACAGATACGCAGTATTTT
TRBV12-3/TRBV12-4	TRBJ1-2	NA	NA	CASSTLNYGYTF	TGTGCCAGTTCGACATTGAACTATGGCTACACCTTC
TRBV3-1	TRBJ1-1	NA	NA	CASSPPGPGGTEAFF	TGTGCCAGCAGCCCCCCTGGGCCTGGGGGCACTGAAGCTTTCTTT